This T cell receptor (beta chain) originates from a study of T cell repertoires in cytomegalovirus infection. At the level of the study: CMV infection and matching HLA type were both indicated by public TCR beta signatures.

A word on this clonotype: Its antigen is unknown.

The CDR3 is made up of 15 amino acids. Germline CDR1 SGHTA, CDR2 FQGTGA. V lost 5 bases and J lost 4; bases outside the gene matches: 7. Regarding the study as a whole: HLA-C-restricted CMV clonotypes gave the most frequent clonotype in two of eight donors. Using cumulative public TCR beta family frequency, the authors identified those who carried CMV together with the relevant HLA.

TCRdb reanalysed the reads using MiXCR and keeps one entry per CDR3 protein. The sample contains around 250,000 distinct CDR3 sequences, over 15% of which appear only once. The rearrangement links TRBV7-3 to TRBJ2-1; 8 bases line up with TRBD1. The sequenced material came from CD8+ T cells from PBMCs. The TCR was taken from a human donor in good health (CMV status not recorded). Some clones in this sample may be carry-over from other donors' samples. The CDR3 nucleotides are TGTGCCAGCAGCCCCCGACAGGGGAAATACAATGAGCAGTTCTTC. Translating it yields CASSPRQGKYNEQFF.